Reported below is one T cell receptor (beta chain). Its antigen is still unknown. This clone may be a read error of a much larger clone one base away. The data originate from a study of tumor-infiltrating lymphocytes in primary liver carcinoma. Notes on the study in general: Owing to bulk unsorted samples, no comparison was made between CD4+ and CD8+ repertoires.

This CDR3 has 15 amino acids. Germline V gives CDR1 SGHRS, CDR2 YFSETQ. Blood RNA was derived from unsorted whole blood, and germline DNA was extracted too. Total RNA (roughly 530 ng) served as template for TCR beta cDNA synthesis primed by a constant-region primer. Each TCR beta library was derived from three nested multiplex PCR rounds that employed slightly modified ARM-PCR. The first two PCR rounds, roughly 10 cycles each, used TRBV1-TRBV30 forward primers and a C-beta reverse primer. TCRdb recomputed calls from the multiplex PCR reads with MiXCR, one row per CDR3 protein. Of approximately 300,000 distinct CDR3 sequences in the sample, over 55% were seen once.

Sequenced sample: peripheral blood. The chain combines TRBV5-1 with TRBJ2-3; no firm D call. The origin of this receptor is a man between 35 and 55 years old with primary liver carcinoma and hepatitis B virus infection. The CDR3 bases are TGCGCCTGCAGCTTGAGTCGCGGACCCACAGATACGCAGTATTTT. Amino acid sequence: CACSLSRGPTDTQYF.